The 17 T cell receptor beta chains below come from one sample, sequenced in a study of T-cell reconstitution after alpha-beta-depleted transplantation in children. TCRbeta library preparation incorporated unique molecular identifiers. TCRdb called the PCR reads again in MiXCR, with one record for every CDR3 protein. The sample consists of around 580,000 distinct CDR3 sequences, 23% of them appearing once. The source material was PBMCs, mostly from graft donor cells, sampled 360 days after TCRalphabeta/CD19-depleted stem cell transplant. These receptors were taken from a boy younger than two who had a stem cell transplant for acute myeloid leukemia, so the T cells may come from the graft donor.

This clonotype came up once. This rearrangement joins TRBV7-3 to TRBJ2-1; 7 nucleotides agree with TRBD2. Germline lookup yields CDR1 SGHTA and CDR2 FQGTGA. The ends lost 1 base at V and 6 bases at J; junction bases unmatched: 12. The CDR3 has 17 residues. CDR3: CASSLNGAGVSGNEQFF. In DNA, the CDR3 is TGTGCCAGCAGCTTAAACGGCGCGGGGGTGAGCGGCAATGAGCAGTTCTTC.

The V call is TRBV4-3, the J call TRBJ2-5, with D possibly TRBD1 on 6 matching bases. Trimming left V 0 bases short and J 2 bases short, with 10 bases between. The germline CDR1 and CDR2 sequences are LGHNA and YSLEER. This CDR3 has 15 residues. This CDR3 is CASSQEGTPQETQYF. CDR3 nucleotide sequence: TGCGCCAGCAGCCAAGAGGGGACACCTCAAGAGACCCAGTACTTC.

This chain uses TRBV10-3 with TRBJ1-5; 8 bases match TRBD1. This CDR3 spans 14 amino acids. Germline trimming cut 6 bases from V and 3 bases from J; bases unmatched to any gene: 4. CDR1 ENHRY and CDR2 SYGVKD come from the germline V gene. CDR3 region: CAIRGQGANQPQHF. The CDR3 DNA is TGTGCCATCAGGGGGCAGGGGGCCAATCAGCCCCAGCATTTT.

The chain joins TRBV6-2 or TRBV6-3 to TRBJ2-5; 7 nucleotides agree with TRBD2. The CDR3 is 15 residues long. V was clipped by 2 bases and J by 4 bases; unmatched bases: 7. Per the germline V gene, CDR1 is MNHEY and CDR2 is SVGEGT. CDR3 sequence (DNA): TGTGCCAGCAGTTACCGCGGGGGAGGTGGAGAGACCCAGTACTTC. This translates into CASSYRGGGGETQYF.

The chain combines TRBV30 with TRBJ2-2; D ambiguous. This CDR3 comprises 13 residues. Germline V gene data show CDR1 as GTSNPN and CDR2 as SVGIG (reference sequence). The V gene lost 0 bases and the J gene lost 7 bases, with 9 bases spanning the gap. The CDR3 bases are TGTGCCTGGAGTGTTTCCCGTCTCGGGGAGCTGTTTTTT. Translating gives CAWSVSRLGELFF. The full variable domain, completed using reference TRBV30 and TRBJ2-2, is SQTIHQWPATLVQPVGSPLSLECTVEGTSNPNLYWYRQAAGRGLQLLFYSVGIGQISSEVPQNLSASRPQDRQFILSSKKLLLSDSGFYLCAWSVSRLGELFFGEGSRLTVL.

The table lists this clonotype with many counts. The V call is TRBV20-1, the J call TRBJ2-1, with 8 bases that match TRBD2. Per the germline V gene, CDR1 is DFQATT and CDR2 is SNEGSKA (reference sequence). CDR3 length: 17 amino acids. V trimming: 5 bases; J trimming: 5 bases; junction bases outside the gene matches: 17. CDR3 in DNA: TGCAGTGCTCAGCCGGGGGTTTCAGCGGGGGCAAACAATGAGCAGTTCTTC. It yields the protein CSAQPGVSAGANNEQFF.

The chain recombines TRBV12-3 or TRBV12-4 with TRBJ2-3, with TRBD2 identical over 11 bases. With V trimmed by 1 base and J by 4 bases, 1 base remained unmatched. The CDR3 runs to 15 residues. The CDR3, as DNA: TGTGCCAGCAGTTTAGGGGGACTAGCGGCAGATACGCAGTATTTT. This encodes CASSLGGLAADTQYF.

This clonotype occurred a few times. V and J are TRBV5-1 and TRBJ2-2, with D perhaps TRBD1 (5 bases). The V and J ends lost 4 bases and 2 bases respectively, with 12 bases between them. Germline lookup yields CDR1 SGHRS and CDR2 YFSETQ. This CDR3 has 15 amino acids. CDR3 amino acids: CASSPGITNTGELFF. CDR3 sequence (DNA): TGCGCCAGCAGCCCAGGGATTACTAACACCGGGGAGCTGTTTTTT.

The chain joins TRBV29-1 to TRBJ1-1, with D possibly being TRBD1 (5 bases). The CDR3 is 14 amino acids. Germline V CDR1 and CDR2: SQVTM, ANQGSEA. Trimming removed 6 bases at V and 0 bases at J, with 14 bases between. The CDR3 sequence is CSVGVSAVNTEAFF. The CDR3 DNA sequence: TGCAGCGTGGGGGTTTCAGCAGTGAACACTGAAGCTTTCTTT.

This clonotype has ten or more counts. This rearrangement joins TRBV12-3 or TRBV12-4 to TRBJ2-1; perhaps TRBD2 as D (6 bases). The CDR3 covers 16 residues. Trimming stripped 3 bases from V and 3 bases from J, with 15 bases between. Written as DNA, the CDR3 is TGTGCCAGCAGTTTGGTGCGGGGTCCCAACTACAATGAGCAGTTCTTC. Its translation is CASSLVRGPNYNEQFF.

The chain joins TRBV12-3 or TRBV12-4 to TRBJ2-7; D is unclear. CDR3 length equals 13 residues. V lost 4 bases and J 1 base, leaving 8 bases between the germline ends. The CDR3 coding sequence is TGTGCCAGCAGTTATTGGGGTTCCTACGAGCAGTACGTC. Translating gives CASSYWGSYEQYV.

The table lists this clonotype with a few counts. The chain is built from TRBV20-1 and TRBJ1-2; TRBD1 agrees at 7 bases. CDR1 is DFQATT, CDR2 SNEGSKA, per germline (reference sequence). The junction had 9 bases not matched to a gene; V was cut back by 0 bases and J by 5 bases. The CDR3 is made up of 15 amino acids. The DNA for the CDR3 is TGCAGTGCTAGAGATCCCGGGACAGCTTTTTATGGCTACACCTTC. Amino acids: CSARDPGTAFYGYTF.

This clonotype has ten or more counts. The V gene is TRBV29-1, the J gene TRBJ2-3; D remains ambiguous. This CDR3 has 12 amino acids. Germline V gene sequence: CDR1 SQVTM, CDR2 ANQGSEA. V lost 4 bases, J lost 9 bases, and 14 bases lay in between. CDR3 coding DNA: TGCAGCGTTGTATCGAGTACGTCGACGCAGTATTTT. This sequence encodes CSVVSSTSTQYF.

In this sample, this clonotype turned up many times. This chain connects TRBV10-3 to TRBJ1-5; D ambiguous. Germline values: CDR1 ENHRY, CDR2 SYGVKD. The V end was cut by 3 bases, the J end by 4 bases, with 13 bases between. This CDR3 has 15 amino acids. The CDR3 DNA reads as TGTGCCATCAGTGAAGGAACCGCATGGAATCAGCCCCAGCATTTT. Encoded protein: CAISEGTAWNQPQHF.

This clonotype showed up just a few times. The CDR3 here is CASSPGDRENINSPLHF. As DNA, the CDR3 is TGTGCCAGCAGCCCGGGGGACAGGGAAAACATTAATTCACCCCTCCACTTT. V is TRBV5-5 and J is TRBJ1-6, with 9 bases matching TRBD1. This CDR3 spans 17 amino acids. CDR1 and CDR2 (germline): SGHKS, YYEKEE (reference sequence). Trimming removed 4 bases from V and 6 bases from J; junction bases left unmatched: 11. Full variable domain (outside the CDR3, taken from reference TRBV5-5 and TRBJ1-6): DAGVTQSPTHLIKTRGQQVTLRCSPISGHKSVSWYQQVLGQGPQFIFQYYEKEERGRGNFPDRFSARQFPNYSSELNVNALLLGDSALYLCASSPGDRENINSPLHFGNGTRLTVT.

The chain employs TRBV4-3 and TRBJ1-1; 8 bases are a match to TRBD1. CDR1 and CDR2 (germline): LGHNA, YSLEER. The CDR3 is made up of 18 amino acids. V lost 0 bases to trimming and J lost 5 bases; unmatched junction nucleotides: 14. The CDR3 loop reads CASSQDRNRGRGKTEAFF. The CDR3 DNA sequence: TGCGCCAGCAGCCAAGATAGGAACAGGGGGAGGGGGAAAACTGAAGCTTTCTTT.

This chain's CDR3 is CASGKQDPQGTQYF. Written as DNA, the CDR3 is TGTGCCAGCGGTAAACAGGACCCCCAGGGGACCCAGTACTTC. The V and J genes are TRBV7-9 and TRBJ2-5, with a tentative D call TRBD1 (5 bases). CDR3 length: 14 residues. With 8 bases removed from V and 7 bases from J, the gap between germline ends came to 20 bases. Germline V lookup: CDR1 SEHNR, CDR2 FQNEAQ (reference sequence).